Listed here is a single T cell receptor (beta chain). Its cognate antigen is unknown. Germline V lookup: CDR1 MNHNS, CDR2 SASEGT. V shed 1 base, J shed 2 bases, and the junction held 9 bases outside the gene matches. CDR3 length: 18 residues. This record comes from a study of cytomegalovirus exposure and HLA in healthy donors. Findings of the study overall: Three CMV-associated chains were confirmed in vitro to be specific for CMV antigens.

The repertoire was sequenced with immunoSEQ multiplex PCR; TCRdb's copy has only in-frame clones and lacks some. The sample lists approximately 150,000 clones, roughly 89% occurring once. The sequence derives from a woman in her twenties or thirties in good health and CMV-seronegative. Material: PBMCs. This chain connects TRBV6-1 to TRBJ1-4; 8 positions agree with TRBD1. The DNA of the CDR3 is TGTGCCAGCAGTGAAGGGACAGGGCTTGGAGGCACTAATGAAAAACTGTTTTTT. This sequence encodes CASSEGTGLGGTNEKLFF.